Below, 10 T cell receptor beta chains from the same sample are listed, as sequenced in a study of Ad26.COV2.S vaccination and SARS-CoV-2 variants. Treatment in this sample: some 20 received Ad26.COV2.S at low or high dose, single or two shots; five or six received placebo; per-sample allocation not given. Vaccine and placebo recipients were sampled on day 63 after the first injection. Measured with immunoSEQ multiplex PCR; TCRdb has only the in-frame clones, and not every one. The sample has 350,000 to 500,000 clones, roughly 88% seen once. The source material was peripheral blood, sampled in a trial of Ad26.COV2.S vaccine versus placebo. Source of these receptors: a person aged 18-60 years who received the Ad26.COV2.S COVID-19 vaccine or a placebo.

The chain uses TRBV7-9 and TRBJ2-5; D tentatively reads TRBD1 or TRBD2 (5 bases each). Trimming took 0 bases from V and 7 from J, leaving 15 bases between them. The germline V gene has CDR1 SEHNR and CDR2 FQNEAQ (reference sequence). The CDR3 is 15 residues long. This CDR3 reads CASSLAEAGRRTQYF. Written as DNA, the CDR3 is TGTGCCAGCAGCTTAGCGGAGGCAGGGCGTCGGACCCAGTACTTC.

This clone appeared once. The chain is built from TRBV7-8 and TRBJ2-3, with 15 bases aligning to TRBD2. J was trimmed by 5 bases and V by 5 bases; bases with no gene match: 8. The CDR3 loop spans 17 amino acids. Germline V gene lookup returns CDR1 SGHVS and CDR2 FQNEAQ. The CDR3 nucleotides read TGTGCCAGCAGCGCCTACCGGACTAGCGGGAGGGGAGATACGCAGTATTTT. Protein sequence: CASSAYRTSGRGDTQYF.

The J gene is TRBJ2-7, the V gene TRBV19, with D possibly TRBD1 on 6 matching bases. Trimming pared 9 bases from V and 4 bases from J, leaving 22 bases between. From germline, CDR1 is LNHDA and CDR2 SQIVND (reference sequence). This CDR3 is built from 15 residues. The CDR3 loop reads CASTPGRGFVYEQYF. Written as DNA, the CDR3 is TGTGCCAGCACCCCTGGCAGGGGTTTCGTGTACGAGCAGTACTTC.

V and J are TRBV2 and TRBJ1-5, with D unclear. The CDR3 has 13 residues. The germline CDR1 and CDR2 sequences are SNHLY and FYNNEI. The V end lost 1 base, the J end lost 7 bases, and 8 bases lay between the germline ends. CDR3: CASSEDHLQPQHF. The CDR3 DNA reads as TGTGCCAGCAGTGAAGATCACTTACAGCCCCAGCATTTT.

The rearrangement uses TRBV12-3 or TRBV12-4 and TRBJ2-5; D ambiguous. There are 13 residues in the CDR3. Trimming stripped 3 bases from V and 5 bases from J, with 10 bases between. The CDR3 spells CASSLMSSETQYF. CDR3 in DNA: TGTGCCAGCAGTTTGATGAGTAGCGAGACCCAGTACTTC.

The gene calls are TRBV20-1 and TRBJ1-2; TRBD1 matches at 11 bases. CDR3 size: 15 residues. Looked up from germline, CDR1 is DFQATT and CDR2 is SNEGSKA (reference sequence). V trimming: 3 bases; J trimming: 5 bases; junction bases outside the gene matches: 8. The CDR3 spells CSASRTGGGRYGYTF. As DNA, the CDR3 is TGCAGTGCTAGTAGGACAGGGGGCGGAAGGTATGGCTACACCTTC.

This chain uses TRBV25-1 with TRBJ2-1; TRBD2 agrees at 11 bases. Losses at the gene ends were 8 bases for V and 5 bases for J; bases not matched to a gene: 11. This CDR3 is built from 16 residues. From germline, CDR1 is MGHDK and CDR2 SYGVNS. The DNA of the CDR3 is TGTGCCAGCCCTACCGTTACTAGCGGGGGAGACAATGAGCAGTTCTTC. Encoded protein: CASPTVTSGGDNEQFF.

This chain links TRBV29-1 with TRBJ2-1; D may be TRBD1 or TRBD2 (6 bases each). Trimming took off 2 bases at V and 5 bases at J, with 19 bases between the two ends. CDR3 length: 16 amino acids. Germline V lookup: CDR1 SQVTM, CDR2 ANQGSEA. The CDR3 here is CSVELERGVTHNEQFF. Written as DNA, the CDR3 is TGCAGCGTTGAACTCGAAAGGGGGGTCACTCACAATGAGCAGTTCTTC.

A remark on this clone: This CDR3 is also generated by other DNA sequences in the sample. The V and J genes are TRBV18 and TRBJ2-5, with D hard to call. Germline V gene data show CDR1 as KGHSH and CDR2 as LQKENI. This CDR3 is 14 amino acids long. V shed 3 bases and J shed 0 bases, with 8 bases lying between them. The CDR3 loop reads CASSPGRNQETQYF. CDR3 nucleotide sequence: TGTGCCAGCTCACCCGGACGGAACCAAGAGACCCAGTACTTC. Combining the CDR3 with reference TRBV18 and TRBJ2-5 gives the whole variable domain NAGVMQNPRHLVRRRGQEARLRCSPMKGHSHVYWYRQLPEEGLKFMVYLQKENIIDESGMPKERFSAEFPKEGPSILRIQQVVRGDSAAYFCASSPGRNQETQYFGPGTRLLVL.

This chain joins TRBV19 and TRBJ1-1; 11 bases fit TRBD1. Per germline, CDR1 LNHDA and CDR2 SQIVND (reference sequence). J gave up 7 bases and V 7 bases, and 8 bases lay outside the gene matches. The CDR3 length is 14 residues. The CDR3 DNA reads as TGTGCCAGTACCCGGACAGGGGGCCTCCTTGAAGCTTTCTTT. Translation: CASTRTGGLLEAFF.